This TCR beta chain was captured by sequencing in a study of OX40 agonist ivuxolimab in advanced cancers. Background on the study: Melanoma, hepatocellular carcinoma, head and neck or renal cell cancer occurred in dose-escalation patients. Two patients with cutaneous melanoma and one with hepatocellular carcinoma, three in total, showed partial responses.

The CDR3 length is 19 residues. Germline V gives CDR1 LGHNA, CDR2 YSLEER. V shed 1 base, J shed 8 bases, and the junction held 20 bases outside the gene matches. Sequenced by immunoSEQ multiplex PCR; TCRdb stores in-frame clones only, minus some. Of about 72,000 clones listed, 65% to 85% are singletons. With autoimmune disease history or systemic immunosuppression, patients were excluded. The sequence was collected from an adult with an advanced solid tumor such as melanoma, head and neck, liver or kidney cancer. The specimen comprised CD4+ or CD8+ T cells sorted from blood, sampled in a trial of the OX40 agonist ivuxolimab. The rearrangement uses TRBV4-3 and TRBJ1-2; 9 bases agree with TRBD1. DNA for the CDR3: TGCGCCAGCAGCCAAGCCCCGGGACTGACCTTCGGGACAGGGAAGGGCTACACCTTC. This translates into CASSQAPGLTFGTGKGYTF.